These 22 T cell receptor beta chains came from one sample sequenced in a study of T cell repertoires in ileal Crohn's disease. Assay: immunoSEQ multiplex PCR; the TCRdb copy retains only in-frame clones and omits some. Of roughly 7,200 clones in the sample, 83% were seen once. Sequenced input: ileal tissue. These receptors were taken from an adult with Crohn's disease.

This chain links TRBV2 with TRBJ2-7; no definite D call. Per the germline V gene, CDR1 is SNHLY and CDR2 is FYNNEI. CDR3 length equals 13 residues. Trimming shortened V by 7 bases and J by 0 bases, and 10 bases separated the two germline ends. This CDR3 reads CASTGAVSYEQYF. In DNA, the CDR3 is TGTGCCAGCACGGGTGCGGTCTCCTACGAGCAGTACTTC. The variable domain in full, with the rest retrieved from reference TRBV2 and TRBJ2-7, is EPEVTQTPSHQVTQMGQEVILRCVPISNHLYFYWYRQILGQKVEFLVSFYNNEISEKSEIFDDQFSVERPDGSNFTLKIRSTKLEDSAMYFCASTGAVSYEQYFGPGTRLTVT.

With respect to this clone: One end of the junction fails to match germline, which may point to a read error. Other DNA sequences of this sample code for an identical CDR3. The chain employs TRBV28 and TRBJ1-1; 8 bases agree with TRBD1. CDR1 and CDR2 (germline): MDHEN, SYDVKM. The CDR3 covers 16 residues. CDR3 in amino acids: CASSTGQVVVGTEAFF. In DNA, the CDR3 is TGCGCCAGCAGTACGGGACAGGTGGTTGTTGGCACTGAAGCTTTCTTT.

The chain uses TRBV6-4 and TRBJ2-1, with D perhaps TRBD1 (5 bases). Trimming took 4 bases from V and 6 from J, leaving 13 bases between them. CDR1 and CDR2 (germline): MRHNA, SNTAGT. The CDR3 sequence is 14 residues long. CDR3 in DNA: TGTGCCAGCAGTGTAGGGGCAATTAGCAATGAGCAGTTCTTC. Translating gives CASSVGAISNEQFF.

J is TRBJ1-1 and V is TRBV13; D not certain. Germline CDR1 is PRHDT and CDR2 is FYEKMQ (reference sequence). V lost 2 bases, J lost 0 bases, and 7 bases lay in between. The CDR3 has 14 residues. CDR3 amino acids: CASSLLDLNTEAFF. CDR3 nucleotides: TGTGCCAGCAGCTTACTCGACTTGAACACTGAAGCTTTCTTT.

The chain combines TRBV5-6 with TRBJ2-7; D is perhaps TRBD1 (5 bases). CDR3 length equals 15 residues. V lost 4 bases and J 5 bases, leaving 19 bases between the germline ends. CDR1 is SGHDT and CDR2 is YYEEEE in the germline V gene. Written as DNA, the CDR3 is TGTGCCAGCAGCCGGATAACAGGAACCTACCACGAGCAGTACTTC. Protein sequence: CASSRITGTYHEQYF.

The chain has TRBV2 and TRBJ1-4, with D unresolved. V was shortened by 6 bases and J by 4 bases, with 9 bases between the two germline ends. The CDR3 is 13 amino acids. Germline V gene lookup returns CDR1 SNHLY and CDR2 FYNNEI. Here the CDR3 reads CASSLRDNEKLFF. The CDR3 DNA sequence: TGTGCCAGCAGCCTCCGGGATAATGAAAAACTGTTTTTT.

The chain has TRBV7-2 and TRBJ2-3; D is unclear. Trimming removed 2 bases at V and 1 base at J, with 7 bases between. The CDR3 length is 14 residues. Germline CDR1 reads SGHTA; CDR2 reads FQGNSA. The CDR3 sequence is CASSLSRGTDTQYF. The CDR3 nucleotides read TGTGCCAGCAGCTTATCCCGGGGCACAGATACGCAGTATTTT.

V is TRBV11-2 and J is TRBJ2-7; 11 bases fit TRBD2. This CDR3 has 18 amino acids. Germline V gives CDR1 SGHAT, CDR2 FQNNGV. The V and J ends lost 0 bases and 3 bases, in that order; junction bases with no gene match: 10. The CDR3 bases are TGTGCCAGCAGCTTAGATTTCTTCGGAACTAGCGGGAGCTACGAGCAGTACTTC. It specifies CASSLDFFGTSGSYEQYF.

The chain recombines TRBV4-3 with TRBJ1-1; D uncertain. The CDR3 is made up of 14 amino acids. Trimming stripped 4 bases from V and 3 bases from J, with 12 bases between. Germline V gene data show CDR1 as LGHNA and CDR2 as YSLEER. The CDR3 region has the DNA TGCGCCAGCAGCCGACCAGGCGTGGACACTGAAGCTTTCTTT. Translation: CASSRPGVDTEAFF.

The V gene is TRBV6-5, the J gene TRBJ2-1; D not resolved. The CDR3 extends over 15 amino acids. Germline V CDR1 and CDR2: MNHEY, SVGAGI. Trimming cost V 5 bases and J 0 bases, with 11 bases left between them. CDR3 nucleotides: TGTGCCAGCAGTACTCTGTCAAGCTCCTACAATGAGCAGTTCTTC. Translating it yields CASSTLSSSYNEQFF.

V and J are TRBV6-1 and TRBJ2-7, with D unresolved. Trimming took 6 bases from V and 0 from J, leaving 9 bases between them. This CDR3 has 13 amino acids. Per germline, CDR1 MNHNS and CDR2 SASEGT. In DNA form, the CDR3 reads TGTGCCAGCAGCCCCGGTCACTCCTACGAGCAGTACTTC. Translating it yields CASSPGHSYEQYF.

This clone showed up just a few times. V usage is TRBV7-9 and J usage is TRBJ1-5; D not resolved. With 1 base removed from V and 6 bases from J, the gap between germline ends came to 4 bases. Germline V gene sequence: CDR1 SEHNR, CDR2 FQNEAQ (reference sequence). The CDR3 is made up of 12 amino acids. The chain's CDR3 is CASSLVGQPQHF. CDR3 sequence (DNA): TGTGCCAGCAGCTTAGTCGGTCAGCCCCAGCATTTT.

The rearrangement links TRBV19 to TRBJ2-1; possibly TRBD2 for D (5 bases). V lost 6 bases and J lost 1, with 10 bases in between. Germline V gene sequence: CDR1 LNHDA, CDR2 SQIVND (reference sequence). This CDR3 comprises 14 residues. CDR3 in DNA: TGTGCCAGTAGGATCCGAGGGTCCTACAATGAGCAGTTCTTC. Encoded protein: CASRIRGSYNEQFF.

The chain joins TRBV5-6 to TRBJ2-1; 8 bases are shared with TRBD1. This CDR3 spans 16 amino acids. Unmatched junction bases numbered 10, after V lost 0 bases and J lost 8 bases. CDR1 and CDR2 (germline): SGHDT, YYEEEE. Here the CDR3 reads CASSLEFRTGSHEQFF. DNA of the CDR3: TGTGCCAGCAGCTTGGAGTTTAGGACAGGGAGCCATGAGCAGTTCTTC.

This clone was seen only a few times. The chain carries TRBV28 and TRBJ1-2; 12 bases are shared with TRBD1. This CDR3 spans 15 amino acids. J was trimmed by 3 bases and V by 5 bases; bases with no gene match: 4. CDR1 is MDHEN, CDR2 SYDVKM, per germline. Here the CDR3 reads CASSPGTGGYYGYTF. The CDR3 DNA is TGTGCCAGCAGTCCTGGGACAGGGGGCTACTATGGCTACACCTTC.

The chain employs TRBV19 and TRBJ2-2; D is unresolved. Germline V gene sequence: CDR1 LNHDA, CDR2 SQIVND (reference sequence). Deletions cut 7 bases from V and 0 bases from J, with 9 bases between. CDR3 length equals 14 residues. CDR3 sequence reads: CASTPPANTGELFF. The CDR3 DNA is TGTGCCAGTACCCCGCCAGCGAACACCGGGGAGCTGTTTTTT. The full variable domain, rest sourced from reference TRBV19 and TRBJ2-2, is DGGITQSPKYLFRKEGQNVTLSCEQNLNHDAMYWYRQDPGQGLRLIYYSQIVNDFQKGDIAEGYSVSREKKESFPLTVTSAQKNPTAFYLCASTPPANTGELFFGEGSRLTVL.

This clone has more than one count but fewer than ten. This sequence joins TRBV6-4 and TRBJ2-2, with D perhaps TRBD2 (6 bases). Germline CDR1 is MRHNA and CDR2 is SNTAGT. V was clipped by 4 bases and J by 3 bases, with 18 bases between them. CDR3 size: 17 residues. CDR3 residues: CASSGPNSGGDTGELFF. The DNA for the CDR3 is TGTGCCAGCAGTGGCCCCAACTCAGGCGGGGACACCGGGGAGCTGTTTTTT.

The V gene is TRBV18, the J gene TRBJ1-1, with 9 bases aligning to TRBD1. J gave up 4 bases and V 4 bases, and 10 bases lay outside the gene matches. Germline CDR1 and CDR2: KGHSH and LQKENI. This CDR3 contains 16 residues. The CDR3 region has the DNA TGTGCCAGCTCACTCCGGACAGGGGAGGTGGGCACTGAAGCTTTCTTT. Translation: CASSLRTGEVGTEAFF.

The chain carries TRBV5-4 and TRBJ2-3; perhaps TRBD2 as D (7 bases). This CDR3 region has 17 residues. Trimming removed 0 bases from V and 4 bases from J, with 18 bases in between. Per germline, CDR1 SGHNT and CDR2 YYREEE (reference sequence). The chain's CDR3 is CASSLAGGGRGADTQYF. In nucleotides, the CDR3 is TGTGCCAGCAGCTTGGCGGGGGGCGGGAGAGGGGCAGATACGCAGTATTTT.

The chain has TRBV6-1 and TRBJ2-5; D might be TRBD2 (5 bases). Germline CDR1 reads MNHNS; CDR2 reads SASEGT. The CDR3 loop spans 15 amino acids. V lost 3 bases, J lost 2 bases, and 13 bases lay in between. The CDR3 loop reads CASSDIRRPQETQYF. Here the CDR3 DNA reads TGTGCCAGCAGTGATATCAGGAGGCCGCAAGAGACCCAGTACTTC.

The rearrangement joins TRBV19 to TRBJ1-5; no firm D call. Trimming cost V 6 bases and J 1 base, with 13 bases left between them. This CDR3 has 15 amino acids. The germline gives CDR1 LNHDA, CDR2 SQIVND (reference sequence). The CDR3 loop reads CASSPGSLSNQPQHF. CDR3 bases: TGTGCCAGTAGCCCCGGTAGTTTAAGCAATCAGCCCCAGCATTTT.

The V call is TRBV5-8, the J call TRBJ1-1, with 7 positions matching TRBD1. The V gene end was trimmed by 5 bases and the J gene end by 5 bases; junction bases not matched to a gene: 6. Germline assignment: CDR1 SGHTS and CDR2 YDEGEE. CDR3 length equals 13 residues. This chain's CDR3 is CASRRRGHTEAFF. The DNA of the CDR3 is TGTGCCAGCAGGAGGAGGGGGCATACTGAAGCTTTCTTT.